These 5 T cell receptor beta chains were all obtained from the same sample, sequenced in a study of Ad26.COV2.S vaccination and SARS-CoV-2 variants. The repertoire was sequenced with immunoSEQ multiplex PCR; TCRdb's copy has only in-frame clones and lacks some. The sample has hundreds of thousands of clones, roughly 89% seen once; the top ten hold about 2.4%. This sample's treatment: 19 received Ad26.COV2.S at low or high dose, single or two shots; five or six received placebo; per-sample allocation not given. Day 63 following the first vaccine or placebo injection was when the samples were taken. The sequencing used peripheral blood, collected in a trial of Ad26.COV2.S vaccine versus placebo. These receptors all come from a person aged 18 to 59 who received the Ad26.COV2.S COVID-19 vaccine or a placebo.

This chain links TRBV9 with TRBJ2-3; 8 positions match TRBD2. V was clipped by 0 bases and J by 6 bases; unmatched bases: 15. The CDR3 length is 18 residues. Germline V gene lookup returns CDR1 SGDLS and CDR2 YYNGEE. This chain's CDR3 is CASSVEDGSGGPSDTQYF. Here the CDR3 DNA reads TGTGCCAGCAGCGTAGAGGATGGGTCGGGAGGGCCCTCGGATACGCAGTATTTT. The full variable domain, with the rest looked up from reference TRBV9 and TRBJ2-3, is DSGVTQTPKHLITATGQRVTLRCSPRSGDLSVYWYQQSLDQGLQFLIQYYNGEERAKGNILERFSAQQFPDLHSELNLSSLELGDSALYFCASSVEDGSGGPSDTQYFGPGTRLTVL.

The chain links TRBV7-2 to TRBJ2-1; no reliable D call. The CDR3 has 11 residues. Germline lookup yields CDR1 SGHTA and CDR2 FQGNSA. Trimming took 5 bases from V and 15 from J, leaving 14 bases between them. This CDR3 reads CASSMSWRRFF. The CDR3 DNA reads as TGTGCCAGCAGCATGAGCTGGCGACGGTTCTTC.

The chain carries TRBV2 and TRBJ2-5, with 10 bases aligning to TRBD1. V lost 7 bases and J lost 0; bases outside the gene matches: 5. The germline V gene encodes CDR1 SNHLY and CDR2 FYNNEI. This CDR3 spans 15 amino acids. CDR3 in amino acids: CASTKDRGYQETQYF. CDR3 sequence (DNA): TGTGCCAGCACCAAGGACAGGGGGTACCAAGAGACCCAGTACTTC.

The chain links TRBV19 to TRBJ2-3; D not resolved. CDR3 length equals 15 residues. Germline CDR1 reads LNHDA; CDR2 reads SQIVND (reference sequence). V dropped 7 bases and J dropped 0 bases, with 14 bases sitting between them. The CDR3 loop reads CASTPWAASTDTQYF. The CDR3 coding sequence is TGTGCCAGTACTCCCTGGGCGGCTAGCACAGATACGCAGTATTTT.

V is TRBV24-1 and J is TRBJ1-3; D is unclear. From germline, CDR1 is KGHDR and CDR2 SFDVKD. V lost 1 base to trimming and J lost 1 base, with 1 base between them. This CDR3 is built from 13 residues. Written as DNA, the CDR3 is TGTGCCACCAGTGATTTTTCTGGAAACACCATATATTTT. Protein: CATSDFSGNTIYF.